What follows are 24 T cell receptor beta chains derived from one specimen sequenced in a study of technical replicates of blood from four donors. Sequencing was performed with immunoSEQ multiplex PCR; in TCRdb, only in-frame clones are kept and a portion is missing. The sample lists roughly 70,000 clones, roughly 92% occurring once. Sequenced: PBMCs. The receptors derive from a human donor in good health. Some clones in this sample may be carry-over from other donors' samples.

The chain links TRBV4-1 to TRBJ2-7; D is unclear. The CDR3 sequence is 14 residues long. Germline assignment: CDR1 MGHRA and CDR2 YSYEKL. Trimming removed 1 base at V and 5 bases at J, with 12 bases between. In DNA, the CDR3 is TGCGCCAGCAGCCAAGCCGGGTTAACGGACGAGCAGTACTTC. Its protein product is CASSQAGLTDEQYF.

The chain joins TRBV4-3 to TRBJ2-6, with 7 bases identical to TRBD2. Germline values: CDR1 LGHNA, CDR2 YSLEER. The CDR3 length is 13 residues. V shed 8 bases and J 2 bases; nucleotides not matched to a gene: 0. The CDR3 spells CASRGAGANVLTF. CDR3 coding DNA: TGCGCCAGCCGGGGGGCTGGGGCCAACGTCCTGACTTTC.

The chain has TRBV7-9 and TRBJ2-7; weak D call: TRBD2 (5 bases). CDR3 length: 10 residues. Germline values: CDR1 SEHNR, CDR2 FQNEAQ (reference sequence). The V end was cut by 8 bases, the J end by 3 bases, with 5 bases between. CDR3 region: CASGSYEQYF. CDR3 in DNA: TGTGCCAGCGGGAGCTACGAGCAGTACTTC.

The chain is built from TRBV7-2 and TRBJ2-7, with TRBD1 identical over 9 bases. There are 14 residues in the CDR3. V gave up 5 bases and J gave up 6 bases; unmatched junction bases: 8. Germline CDR1 SGHTA, CDR2 FQGNSA. The CDR3 sequence: CASSLRDRVGEQYF. DNA of the CDR3: TGTGCCAGCAGCCTCCGGGACAGGGTTGGCGAGCAGTACTTC.

V is TRBV21-1 and J is TRBJ1-5; TRBD1 is the table's D call and was not checked against the DNA. TRBV21-1 constitutes a pseudogene. This CDR3 contains 18 residues. This CDR3 is CASSNSWPGQQSYQPQHF. Written as DNA, the CDR3 is TGTGCCAGCAGCAATTCGTGGCCGGGACAGCAAAGCTATCAGCCCCAGCATTTT.

The genes are TRBV10-3 and TRBJ2-1; the match to TRBD2 covers 8 bases. With 8 bases clipped from V and 8 bases from J, the junction kept 5 bases outside the gene matches. This CDR3 comprises 12 residues. The germline V gene encodes CDR1 ENHRY and CDR2 SYGVKD. Written as DNA, the CDR3 is TGTGCCATCGCTAGCGGGTGGGATGAGCAGTTCTTC. This encodes CAIASGWDEQFF.

The V call is TRBV29-1, the J call TRBJ2-7; tentative D call: TRBD2 (6 bases). V lost 4 bases to trimming and J lost 6 bases, with 10 bases between them. This CDR3 spans 11 amino acids. Germline V lookup: CDR1 SQVTM, CDR2 ANQGSEA. CDR3 sequence reads: CSVVRGGEQYF. CDR3 DNA sequence: TGCAGCGTTGTTAGGGGAGGCGAGCAGTACTTC.

This clone showed up just once. This chain uses TRBV7-2 with TRBJ2-1, with 11 bases matching TRBD2. The CDR3 is 19 amino acids. From germline, CDR1 is SGHTA and CDR2 FQGNSA. Trimming took 5 bases from V and 5 from J; bases not matched to a gene: 17. For the CDR3, the DNA is TGTGCCAGCAGCGATTATGGACAATCCGGGACTAGCGGAGACAATGAGCAGTTCTTC. This gives the protein CASSDYGQSGTSGDNEQFF.

The chain has TRBV19 and TRBJ1-1; D might be TRBD1 (6 bases). The germline V and J ends were trimmed by 5 bases and 5 bases, with 12 bases remaining between them. Germline CDR1 LNHDA, CDR2 SQIVND (reference sequence). There are 13 residues in the CDR3. CDR3 loop: CASSPHRETEAFF. The CDR3 nucleotides are TGTGCCAGTAGTCCTCACAGGGAAACTGAAGCTTTCTTT.

The chain uses TRBV21-1 and TRBJ1-1. TRBV21-1 is designated a pseudogene. The CDR3 loop spans 12 amino acids. CDR3 DNA sequence: TGTGCCAGCCGCAACGGGGAAAGTGAAGCTTTCTTT. Residues: CASRNGESEAFF.

This chain uses TRBV7-2 with TRBJ2-1, with a tentative D call TRBD1 (6 bases). CDR3 length: 13 amino acids. CDR1 SGHTA and CDR2 FQGNSA come from the germline V gene. V was trimmed by 5 bases and J by 4 bases, leaving 9 bases between them. The CDR3 nucleotides read TGTGCCAGCAGCACAGGGCGGTACAATGAGCAGTTCTTC. Its protein is CASSTGRYNEQFF.

The V gene is TRBV7-3, the J gene TRBJ2-3; possible D gene TRBD2, 6 bases. Germline assignment: CDR1 SGHTA and CDR2 FQGTGA. The CDR3 has 15 amino acids. Trimming pared 1 base from V and 1 base from J, leaving 9 bases between. CDR3 in amino acids: CASSLSGERTDTQYF. CDR3 bases: TGTGCCAGCAGCTTAAGCGGGGAGCGCACAGATACGCAGTATTTT.

This clone has just one count. The J gene is TRBJ1-3, the V gene TRBV28, with TRBD1 identical over 7 bases. The CDR3 runs to 16 residues. CDR1 and CDR2 (germline): MDHEN, SYDVKM. V trimming: 5 bases; J trimming: 0 bases; junction bases outside the gene matches: 7. CDR3 protein: CASSPDRTNSGNTIYF. CDR3 coding DNA: TGTGCCAGCAGTCCGGACAGGACGAACTCTGGAAACACCATATATTTT.

This clone was observed a handful of times. The chain links TRBV5-1 to TRBJ1-1; 7 nucleotides agree with TRBD1. This CDR3 comprises 16 residues. CDR1 and CDR2 (germline): SGHRS, YFSETQ. V lost 4 bases to trimming and J lost 2 bases; unmatched junction nucleotides: 11. The CDR3 spells CASSAQSRTGNTEAFF. DNA of the CDR3: TGCGCCAGCAGCGCTCAGTCGCGGACAGGAAACACTGAAGCTTTCTTT.

This clone was seen once. The chain joins TRBV9 to TRBJ2-2; the match to TRBD2 covers 9 bases. Per the germline V gene, CDR1 is SGDLS and CDR2 is YYNGEE. The V gene end was trimmed by 4 bases and the J gene end by 1 base; junction bases not matched to a gene: 2. This CDR3 is built from 15 residues. The CDR3 DNA follows: TGTGCCAGCAGCAATAGCGGGAGGAACACCGGGGAGCTGTTTTTT. It is translated as CASSNSGRNTGELFF. The whole variable domain, remainder taken from reference TRBV9 and TRBJ2-2, is DSGVTQTPKHLITATGQRVTLRCSPRSGDLSVYWYQQSLDQGLQFLIQYYNGEERAKGNILERFSAQQFPDLHSELNLSSLELGDSALYFCASSNSGRNTGELFFGEGSRLTVL.

This chain connects TRBV30 to TRBJ2-1, with 12 bases fitting TRBD2. J gave up 7 bases and V 3 bases, and 7 bases lay outside the gene matches. The CDR3 has 15 residues. CDR1 and CDR2 from the germline V gene are GTSNPN and SVGIG (reference sequence). Written as DNA, the CDR3 is TGTGCCTGGAGACTAGCGGGAGGAGTGAGGAATGAGCAGTTCTTC. This encodes CAWRLAGGVRNEQFF. The full variable domain, completed using reference TRBV30 and TRBJ2-1, is SQTIHQWPATLVQPVGSPLSLECTVEGTSNPNLYWYRQAAGRGLQLLFYSVGIGQISSEVPQNLSASRPQDRQFILSSKKLLLSDSGFYLCAWRLAGGVRNEQFFGPGTRLTVL.

This clone has just one count. The chain carries TRBV2 and TRBJ1-2; D gene uncertain. Germline V gives CDR1 SNHLY, CDR2 FYNNEI. CDR3 length: 15 amino acids. Trimming pared 4 bases from V and 0 bases from J, leaving 12 bases between. CDR3 protein: CASSGLAGPNYGYTF. Written as DNA, the CDR3 is TGTGCCAGCAGTGGGTTGGCAGGCCCTAACTATGGCTACACCTTC. The whole variable domain, remainder taken from reference TRBV2 and TRBJ1-2, is EPEVTQTPSHQVTQMGQEVILRCVPISNHLYFYWYRQILGQKVEFLVSFYNNEISEKSEIFDDQFSVERPDGSNFTLKIRSTKLEDSAMYFCASSGLAGPNYGYTFGSGTRLTVV.

The genes are TRBV12-5 and TRBJ2-7, with TRBD1 matching 7 bases. The V gene end was trimmed by 6 bases and the J gene end by 0 bases; junction bases not matched to a gene: 8. The V gene's germline CDR1 is LGHNT and CDR2 FRNRAP. The CDR3 extends over 15 amino acids. The CDR3 region has the DNA TGTGCTAGTGGGCTACAGGGGTCAGGCTCCTACGAGCAGTACTTC. It codes for CASGLQGSGSYEQYF. The complete variable domain, with remaining parts taken from reference TRBV12-5 and TRBJ2-7, reads DARVTQTPRHKVTEMGQEVTMRCQPILGHNTVFWYRQTMMQGLELLAYFRNRAPLDDSGMPKDRFSAEMPDATLATLKIQPSEPRDSAVYFCASGLQGSGSYEQYFGPGTRLTVT.

The chain combines TRBV7-3 with TRBJ2-1, with a weak D call TRBD1 (6 bases). This CDR3 comprises 13 residues. Germline values: CDR1 SGHTA, CDR2 FQGTGA. V gave up 5 bases and J gave up 5 bases, with 10 bases separating them. CDR3 sequence (DNA): TGTGCCAGCAGCGTCGGACAGAACAATGAGCAGTTCTTC. Translation gives CASSVGQNNEQFF.

V is TRBV7-9 and J is TRBJ1-2; no definite D call. Trimming shortened V by 7 bases and J by 4 bases, and 19 bases separated the two germline ends. This CDR3 is 15 amino acids long. Germline lookup yields CDR1 SEHNR and CDR2 FQNEAQ (reference sequence). CDR3 sequence reads: CASTQERRLSYGYTF. CDR3 DNA sequence: TGTGCCAGCACCCAAGAGAGGCGGTTGTCCTATGGCTACACCTTC.

The chain has TRBV29-1 and TRBJ2-5; D is perhaps TRBD2 (6 bases). V was cut by 7 bases and J by 5 bases, with 20 bases left in between. Germline CDR1 reads SQVTM; CDR2 reads ANQGSEA. CDR3 length equals 14 residues. CDR3 residues: CSGGGSSRRETQYF. The CDR3 DNA is TGCAGCGGTGGAGGGAGTAGCCGTCGGGAGACCCAGTACTTC.

The CDR3 nucleotides read TGTGCCATCAGTGGGGGCCAGCGGGGGCTCACTAGCACAGATACGCAGTATTTT. It encodes CAISGGQRGLTSTDTQYF. This chain connects TRBV10-3 to TRBJ2-3; 8 nucleotides line up with TRBD2. Germline lookup yields CDR1 ENHRY and CDR2 SYGVKD. CDR3 length: 18 residues. With 4 bases clipped from V and 0 bases from J, the junction kept 12 bases outside the gene matches.

The chain uses TRBV18 and TRBJ1-1; a possible D gene is TRBD1 (5 bases). The ends were cut back, 3 bases at V and 5 bases at J, with 10 bases in the middle. The CDR3 loop spans 13 amino acids. Germline loops: CDR1 KGHSH, CDR2 LQKENI. The DNA of the CDR3 is TGTGCCAGCTCACCTATCAGGGATACTGAAGCTTTCTTT. This codes for CASSPIRDTEAFF. Drawing the rest from reference TRBV18 and TRBJ1-1, the complete variable domain is NAGVMQNPRHLVRRRGQEARLRCSPMKGHSHVYWYRQLPEEGLKFMVYLQKENIIDESGMPKERFSAEFPKEGPSILRIQQVVRGDSAAYFCASSPIRDTEAFFGQGTRLTVV.

The chain combines TRBV29-1 with TRBJ2-1; 12 bases are a match to TRBD2. The germline V gene has CDR1 SQVTM and CDR2 ANQGSEA. V dropped 7 bases and J dropped 6; count of bases not matched to a gene: 7. CDR3 length equals 14 residues. Here the CDR3 reads CSANGLAGSNEQFF. CDR3 coding DNA: TGCAGCGCAAACGGACTAGCGGGGAGCAATGAGCAGTTCTTC.